The 26 T cell receptor beta chains listed next were all sequenced from one sample in a study of early T cells in non-severe SARS-CoV-2 infection. Each CDR3 protein is one row after TCRdb ran MiXCR on the 5' RACE reads. The sample records about 49,000 distinct CDR3 sequences, about 4.2% being singletons. Material: whole blood. The receptors originated from an adult who was a healthcare worker with PCR-confirmed SARS-CoV-2 infection or an uninfected control (not recorded which).

The rearrangement links TRBV5-5 to TRBJ1-1; 7 nucleotides line up with TRBD1. The length of the CDR3 is 14 residues. Germline V lookup: CDR1 SGHKS, CDR2 YYEKEE (reference sequence). The V segment lost 5 bases and the J segment 1 base; nucleotides outside the gene matches: 5. In nucleotides, the CDR3 is TGTGCCAGCAGTTCGGGGACAGCGAACACTGAAGCTTTCTTT. Protein: CASSSGTANTEAFF.

This clonotype is classed as medium-sized. Here the CDR3 DNA reads TGTGCCAGCAGTTTGATCAAAGGGGAAAAACTGTTTTTT. Residues: CASSLIKGEKLFF. This rearrangement joins TRBV6-6 to TRBJ1-4; D remains unclear. CDR3 length: 13 amino acids. CDR1 is MNHNY and CDR2 is SVGAGI in the germline V gene (reference sequence). V gave up 4 bases and J gave up 8 bases, with 11 bases separating them.

This clonotype was seen many times. This chain uses TRBV20-1 with TRBJ2-7; 10 bases are shared with TRBD1. This CDR3 region has 15 residues. The ends lost 6 bases at V and 7 bases at J; junction bases unmatched: 15. CDR1 and CDR2 from the germline V gene are DFQATT and SNEGSKA (reference sequence). CDR3 sequence (DNA): TGCAGTGCCCCGCATTACGGGACAGGGGTGGGGGAGCAGTACTTC. Translated, it gives CSAPHYGTGVGEQYF.

Many counts were recorded for this clonotype. V gene TRBV11-3 combines with J gene TRBJ2-7, with 9 bases matching TRBD1. The V and J ends lost 1 base and 1 base, in that order; junction bases with no gene match: 2. The germline gives CDR1 SGHNT, CDR2 YENEEA. The CDR3 totals 15 residues. CDR3 DNA: TGTGCCAGCAGCTTAGCTGGGACAGGGTCCTACGAGCAGTACTTC. As protein: CASSLAGTGSYEQYF.

This clonotype has just one count. This may be a read error: a much more frequent sequence differs by one nucleotide. The chain uses TRBV15 and TRBJ2-3, with D possibly TRBD1 on 6 matching bases. CDR3 size: 16 residues. The germline V gene encodes CDR1 LNHNV and CDR2 YYDKDF (reference sequence). Trimming cost V 0 bases and J 0 bases, with 10 bases left between them. The CDR3 protein is CATSREKGDSTDTQYF. CDR3 bases: TGTGCCACCAGCAGAGAAAAGGGGGATAGCACAGATACGCAGTATTTT.

In its sample, this clonotype was seen many times. The chain links TRBV24-1 to TRBJ1-1, with no clear D. The CDR3 contains 16 residues. The ends were cut back, 7 bases at V and 0 bases at J, with 17 bases in the middle. CDR1 is KGHDR, CDR2 SFDVKD, per germline. The CDR3 DNA follows: TGTGCCACCAGCGGGTCAGGCACTACTATGAACACTGAAGCTTTCTTT. Its protein product is CATSGSGTTMNTEAFF.

This clonotype was counted many times. The chain has TRBV20-1 and TRBJ2-7; 14 bases map to TRBD2. The CDR3 runs to 15 residues. Germline assignment: CDR1 DFQATT and CDR2 SNEGSKA (reference sequence). Germline trimming cut 1 base from V and 5 bases from J; bases unmatched to any gene: 4. This CDR3 is CSARGGTSGSDEQYF. The CDR3 region has the DNA TGCAGTGCTAGAGGAGGGACTAGCGGGAGTGACGAGCAGTACTTC.

This clonotype was seen repeatedly, ten times or more. CDR3 sequence (DNA): TGTGCCAGCAGTTTATGGACCAGGGGCGGGAAAGAGACCCAGTACTTC. Protein sequence: CASSLWTRGGKETQYF. This sequence joins TRBV28 and TRBJ2-5, with D perhaps matching TRBD1 or TRBD2 (6 bases each). The V and J ends lost 0 bases and 3 bases respectively, with 14 bases between them. The CDR3 totals 16 residues. Germline assignment: CDR1 MDHEN and CDR2 SYDVKM.

This clonotype appeared many times. The chain recombines TRBV25-1 with TRBJ2-7, with 7 positions matching TRBD1. CDR3 size: 13 residues. Germline V gives CDR1 MGHDK, CDR2 SYGVNS. With V trimmed by 6 bases and J by 5 bases, 7 bases remained unmatched. CDR3 DNA: TGTGCCAGCAGGGCACAGGGGAAACACGAGCAGTACTTC. Its protein is CASRAQGKHEQYF.

This clonotype appeared many times. The rearrangement links TRBV20-1 to TRBJ1-4; 7 nucleotides agree with TRBD1. V shed 0 bases, J shed 7 bases, and the junction held 8 bases outside the gene matches. Germline loops: CDR1 DFQATT, CDR2 SNEGSKA (reference sequence). This CDR3 has 15 amino acids. In nucleotides, the CDR3 is TGCAGTGCTAGAGATCCGACAGGGCGGGGTGAAAAACTGTTTTTT. It encodes CSARDPTGRGEKLFF.

CDR3 bases: TGTGCCAGTAGTGTGACCCCGCGGGCGCAGTTCTTC. Residues: CASSVTPRAQFF. The rearrangement links TRBV19 to TRBJ2-1; a possible D gene is TRBD2 (5 bases). Per the germline V gene, CDR1 is LNHDA and CDR2 is SQIVND (reference sequence). This CDR3 comprises 12 residues. V shed 5 bases and J shed 12 bases, with 14 bases lying between them.

The chain links TRBV7-2 to TRBJ2-1; TRBD1 matches 8 bases. J gave up 8 bases and V 5 bases, and 5 bases lay outside the gene matches. The CDR3 covers 13 residues. CDR1 SGHTA and CDR2 FQGNSA come from the germline V gene. Here the CDR3 DNA reads TGTGCCAGCAGCCCCAGGACAGGGTATGAGCAGTTCTTC. Protein sequence: CASSPRTGYEQFF.

About this clonotype itself: A much larger clone is a single base away; this may be a read error. The CDR3 sequence is CASSRLDGSYGQYF. As DNA, the CDR3 is TGTGCCAGCAGCCGACTGGACGGCTCCTACGGGCAGTACTTC. The chain is built from TRBV6-5 and TRBJ2-7, with D unclear. The CDR3 is made up of 14 amino acids. Germline loops: CDR1 MNHEY, CDR2 SVGAGI.

The V call is TRBV20-1, the J call TRBJ2-5, with TRBD1 as a possible D gene (5 bases). Trimming took 5 bases from V and 2 from J, leaving 15 bases between them. The germline V gene has CDR1 DFQATT and CDR2 SNEGSKA (reference sequence). The CDR3 totals 14 residues. Written as DNA, the CDR3 is TGCAGTGCTCTTTCGACAGTTCCTCAAGAGACCCAGTACTTC. Translation gives CSALSTVPQETQYF.

This clonotype was found a few times. This rearrangement joins TRBV20-1 to TRBJ2-7; weak D call: TRBD2 (6 bases). There are 13 residues in the CDR3. Germline loops: CDR1 DFQATT, CDR2 SNEGSKA (reference sequence). V was clipped by 3 bases and J by 2 bases, with 11 bases between them. The chain's CDR3 is CSASGLATYEQYF. The CDR3 DNA reads TGCAGTGCTAGCGGGCTAGCGACCTACGAGCAGTACTTC.

This clonotype came up many times. The chain combines TRBV18 with TRBJ2-3, with D uncertain. The CDR3 runs to 14 residues. The germline gives CDR1 KGHSH, CDR2 LQKENI. V gave up 6 bases and J gave up 3 bases, with 13 bases separating them. CDR3 loop: CASSPERSTDTQYF. CDR3 DNA sequence: TGTGCCAGCTCTCCGGAGAGGAGTACAGATACGCAGTATTTT.

This clonotype was counted at least ten times. The genes are TRBV20-1 and TRBJ1-3, with D maybe TRBD1 (6 bases). V dropped 3 bases and J dropped 8 bases, with 14 bases sitting between them. The CDR3 sequence is 13 residues long. The V gene's germline CDR1 is DFQATT and CDR2 SNEGSKA (reference sequence). This CDR3 reads CSARPPGVDTIYF. The CDR3 DNA is TGCAGTGCTAGGCCTCCAGGGGTAGACACCATATATTTT.

This clonotype has ten or more counts. V gene TRBV7-8 combines with J gene TRBJ1-5; unclear D gene. The CDR3 length is 16 residues. Per the germline V gene, CDR1 is SGHVS and CDR2 is FQNEAQ. The germline V and J ends were trimmed by 0 bases and 5 bases, with 14 bases remaining between them. Here the CDR3 DNA reads TGTGCCAGCAGCTTAGCTAGGATGTTGCGTGATCAGCCCCAGCATTTT. Translated, it gives CASSLARMLRDQPQHF.

This clonotype was found many times. J is TRBJ2-1 and V is TRBV11-2; 12 bases align to TRBD2. Germline V gene data show CDR1 as SGHAT and CDR2 as FQNNGV. With 1 base clipped from V and 4 bases from J, the junction kept 5 bases outside the gene matches. The CDR3 covers 17 residues. The CDR3 protein is CASSLVPLAGGYNEQFF. The CDR3 nucleotides are TGTGCCAGCAGCTTAGTTCCACTAGCGGGGGGTTACAATGAGCAGTTCTTC.

This clonotype appeared many times. V is TRBV7-9 and J is TRBJ1-5; D unclear. With 0 bases removed from V and 2 bases from J, the gap between germline ends came to 8 bases. Germline CDR1 and CDR2: SEHNR and FQNEAQ (reference sequence). This CDR3 is 15 amino acids long. CDR3 in amino acids: CASSLAGPGNQPQHF. The CDR3 DNA is TGTGCCAGCAGCTTAGCCGGCCCGGGCAATCAGCCCCAGCATTTT.

This clonotype was seen many times. This chain connects TRBV4-1 to TRBJ2-4; D remains unclear. The CDR3 covers 13 residues. The germline gives CDR1 MGHRA, CDR2 YSYEKL. Trimming cost V 0 bases and J 6 bases, with 6 bases left between them. CDR3 DNA sequence: TGCGCCAGCAGCCAAGATCTGGCAAACATTCAGTACTTC. Protein: CASSQDLANIQYF.

This clonotype was seen many times. This chain links TRBV3-1 with TRBJ1-2, with D perhaps TRBD1 (5 bases). Germline CDR1 is LGHDT and CDR2 is YNNKEL (reference sequence). This CDR3 comprises 15 residues. Deletions cut 0 bases from V and 3 bases from J, with 11 bases between. This CDR3 is CASSQERQGDYGYTF. In DNA form, the CDR3 reads TGTGCCAGCAGCCAAGAGCGTCAGGGTGACTATGGCTACACCTTC.

This clonotype showed up many times. The gene calls are TRBV5-8 and TRBJ2-3, with 8 bases identical to TRBD1. The CDR3 sequence is 14 residues long. After removal of 2 bases from V and 4 bases from J, the junction contained 3 bases not matched to a gene. From germline, CDR1 is SGHTS and CDR2 YDEGEE. The chain's CDR3 is CASSFSGGADTQYF. For the CDR3, the DNA is TGTGCCAGCAGCTTTTCAGGGGGCGCAGATACGCAGTATTTT.

The chain links TRBV29-1 to TRBJ2-6, with D tentatively TRBD1 or TRBD2 (5 bases each). The length of the CDR3 is 15 residues. Looked up from germline, CDR1 is SQVTM and CDR2 is ANQGSEA. The V and J ends lost 6 bases and 0 bases respectively, with 12 bases between them. The DNA for the CDR3 is TGCAGCGTATATGGGGGTGACTCTGGGGCCAACGTCCTGACTTTC. Protein product: CSVYGGDSGANVLTF.

This clonotype was picked up a small number of times. This chain joins TRBV6-2 or TRBV6-3 and TRBJ2-7; no definite D call. V was trimmed by 1 base and J by 6 bases, leaving 4 bases between them. Germline CDR1 and CDR2: MNHEY and SVGEGT. This CDR3 contains 11 residues. The CDR3 spells CASSYFVEQYF. The CDR3 region has the DNA TGTGCCAGCAGTTACTTTGTCGAGCAGTACTTC.

This clonotype has a count of ten or more. The chain recombines TRBV10-3 with TRBJ2-3, with 9 bases matching TRBD2. After removal of 7 bases from V and 0 bases from J, the junction contained 8 bases not matched to a gene. Germline V gives CDR1 ENHRY, CDR2 SYGVKD. The CDR3 extends over 16 amino acids. The CDR3 DNA reads TGTGCCATCAAGCCTAGCGGGGAAGCTAGCACAGATACGCAGTATTTT. It encodes CAIKPSGEASTDTQYF.